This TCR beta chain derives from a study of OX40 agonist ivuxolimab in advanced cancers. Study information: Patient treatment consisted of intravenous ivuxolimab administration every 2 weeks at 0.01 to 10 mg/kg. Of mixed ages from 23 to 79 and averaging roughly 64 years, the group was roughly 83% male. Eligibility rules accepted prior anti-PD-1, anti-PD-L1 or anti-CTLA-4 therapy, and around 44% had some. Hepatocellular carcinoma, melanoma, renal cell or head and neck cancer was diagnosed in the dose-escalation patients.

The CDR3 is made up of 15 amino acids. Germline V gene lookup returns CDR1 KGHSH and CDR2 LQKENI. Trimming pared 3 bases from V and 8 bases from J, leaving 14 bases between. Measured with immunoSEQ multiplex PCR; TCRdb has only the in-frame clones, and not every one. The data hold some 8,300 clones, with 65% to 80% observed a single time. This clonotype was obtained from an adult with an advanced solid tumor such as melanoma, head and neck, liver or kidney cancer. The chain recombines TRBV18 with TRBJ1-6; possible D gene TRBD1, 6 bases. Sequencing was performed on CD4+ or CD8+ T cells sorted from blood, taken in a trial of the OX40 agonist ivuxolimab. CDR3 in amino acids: CASSPIGGRDSPLHF. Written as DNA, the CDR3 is TGTGCCAGCTCACCCATTGGGGGCAGGGATTCACCCCTCCACTTT. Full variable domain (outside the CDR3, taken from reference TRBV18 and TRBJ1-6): NAGVMQNPRHLVRRRGQEARLRCSPMKGHSHVYWYRQLPEEGLKFMVYLQKENIIDESGMPKERFSAEFPKEGPSILRIQQVVRGDSAAYFCASSPIGGRDSPLHFGNGTRLTVT.